This section outlines one T cell receptor beta chain sequence together with its context. Clones were sequenced by immunoSEQ multiplex PCR, and TCRdb holds only the in-frame ones, with some missing. The table records 300,000 to 400,000 clones, approximately 90% of them present only once. Treatment noted: about 20 received Ad26.COV2.S at low or high dose, single or two shots; 5 received placebo; per-sample allocation not given. Following the first vaccine or placebo injection, samples were taken on day 63. This entry belongs to a study of Ad26.COV2.S vaccination and SARS-CoV-2 variants. This CDR3 contains 15 residues. V was shortened by 3 bases and J by 6 bases, with 15 bases between the two germline ends. In germline, CDR1 is LNHDA, CDR2 SQIVND (reference sequence).

V is TRBV19 and J is TRBJ2-1; maybe TRBD1 (6 bases). This receptor was taken from a person between 18 and 65 years old who received the Ad26.COV2.S COVID-19 vaccine or a placebo. The sample was peripheral blood, taken in a trial of Ad26.COV2.S vaccine versus placebo. The CDR3 bases are TGTGCCAGTAGTATCCTCCCTGACAGGCCCAATGAGCAGTTCTTC. This codes for CASSILPDRPNEQFF.